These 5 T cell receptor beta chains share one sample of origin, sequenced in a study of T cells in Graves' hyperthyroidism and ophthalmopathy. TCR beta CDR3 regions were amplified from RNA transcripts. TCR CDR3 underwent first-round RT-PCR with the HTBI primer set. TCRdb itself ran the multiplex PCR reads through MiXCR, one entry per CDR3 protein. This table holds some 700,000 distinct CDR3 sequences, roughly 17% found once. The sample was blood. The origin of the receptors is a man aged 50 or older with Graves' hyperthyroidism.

CDR3 in amino acids: CAISAPPASGSDEQFF. CDR3 bases: TGTGCCATCAGTGCCCCCCCGGCTAGCGGGAGTGATGAGCAGTTCTTC. The chain links TRBV10-3 to TRBJ2-1; 10 bases match TRBD2. This CDR3 has 16 residues. Trimming took 4 bases from V and 8 from J; bases not matched to a gene: 11. Germline V gene sequence: CDR1 ENHRY, CDR2 SYGVKD.

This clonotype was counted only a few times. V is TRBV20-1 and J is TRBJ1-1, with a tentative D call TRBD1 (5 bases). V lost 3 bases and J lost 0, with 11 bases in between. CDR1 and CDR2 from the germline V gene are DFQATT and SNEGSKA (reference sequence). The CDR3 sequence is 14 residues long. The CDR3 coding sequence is TGCAGTGCTAGGAGAGGGGAAATGAACACTGAAGCTTTCTTT. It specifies CSARRGEMNTEAFF.

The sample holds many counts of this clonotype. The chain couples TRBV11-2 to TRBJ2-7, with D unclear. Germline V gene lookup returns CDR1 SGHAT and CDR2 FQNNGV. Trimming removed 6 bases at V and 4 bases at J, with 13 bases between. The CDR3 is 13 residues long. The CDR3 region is CASRYPNKYEQYF. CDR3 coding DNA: TGTGCCAGCAGATATCCAAACAAGTACGAGCAGTACTTC.

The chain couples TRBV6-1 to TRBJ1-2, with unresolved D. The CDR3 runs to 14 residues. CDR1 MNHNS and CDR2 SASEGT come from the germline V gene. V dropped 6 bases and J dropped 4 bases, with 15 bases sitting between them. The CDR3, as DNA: TGTGCCAGCAGGAGCCCTGGAAGTTCCTATGGCTACACCTTC. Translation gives CASRSPGSSYGYTF.

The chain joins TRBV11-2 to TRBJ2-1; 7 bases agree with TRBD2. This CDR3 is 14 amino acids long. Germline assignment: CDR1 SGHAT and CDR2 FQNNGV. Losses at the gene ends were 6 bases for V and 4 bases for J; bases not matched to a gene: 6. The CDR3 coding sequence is TGTGCCAGCAGAGGGAGGGCCGTTTACAATGAGCAGTTCTTC. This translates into CASRGRAVYNEQFF.